This T cell receptor (beta chain) appears in the sequencing data of a study of blood T cell repertoires in COVID-19. The CDR3 contains 15 residues. Trimming left V 1 base short and J 3 bases short, with 10 bases between. Germline V lookup: CDR1 SGHVS, CDR2 FQNEAQ. Clones were read by immunoSEQ multiplex PCR, and TCRdb kept only the in-frame ones, dropping some. The sample yields 140,000 or so clones, more than 65% seen once. The sequence derives from a man in his fifties or sixties with acute or convalescent COVID-19. The gene calls are TRBV7-8 and TRBJ1-5; no reliable D call. Input material: peripheral blood. CDR3 nucleotide sequence: TGTGCCAGCAGCTTAGGGCGGAGCTTCAATCAGCCCCAGCATTTT. Residues: CASSLGRSFNQPQHF.